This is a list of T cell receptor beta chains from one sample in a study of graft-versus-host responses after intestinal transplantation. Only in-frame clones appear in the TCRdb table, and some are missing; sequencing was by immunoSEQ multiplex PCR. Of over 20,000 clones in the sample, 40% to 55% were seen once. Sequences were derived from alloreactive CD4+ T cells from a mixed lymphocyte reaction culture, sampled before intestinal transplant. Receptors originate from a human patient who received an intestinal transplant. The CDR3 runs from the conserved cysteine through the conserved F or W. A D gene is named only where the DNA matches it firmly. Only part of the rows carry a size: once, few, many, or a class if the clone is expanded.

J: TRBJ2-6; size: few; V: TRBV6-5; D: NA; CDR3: CASSSVTSGANVLTF; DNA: TGTGCCAGCAGTTCGGTCACCTCTGGGGCCAACGTCCTGACTTTC
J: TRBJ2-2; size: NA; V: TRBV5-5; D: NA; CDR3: CATSVASTTGELFF; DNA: TGTGCCACCTCGGTTGCGTCAACCACCGGGGAGCTGTTTTTT
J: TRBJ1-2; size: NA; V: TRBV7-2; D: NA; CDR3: CASSLHGGNINGYTF; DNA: TGTGCCAGCAGCTTGCACGGGGGAAATATCAATGGCTACACCTTC
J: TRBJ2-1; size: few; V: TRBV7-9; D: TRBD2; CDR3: CASTPSGGARGSYNEQFF; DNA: TGTGCCAGCACTCCTAGCGGGGGGGCACGAGGGTCCTACAATGAGCAGTTCTTC
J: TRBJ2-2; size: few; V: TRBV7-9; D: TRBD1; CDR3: CASTPGTGSNTGELFF; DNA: TGTGCCAGCACCCCCGGGACAGGGTCGAACACCGGGGAGCTGTTTTTT
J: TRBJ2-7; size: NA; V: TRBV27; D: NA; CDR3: CASSPRQAHEQYF; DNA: TGTGCCAGCAGTCCCAGACAGGCCCACGAGCAGTACTTC
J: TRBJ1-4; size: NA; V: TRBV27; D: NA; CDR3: CASSSSRAPNEKLFF; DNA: TGTGCCAGCAGTTCGTCCAGGGCTCCTAATGAAAAACTGTTTTTT
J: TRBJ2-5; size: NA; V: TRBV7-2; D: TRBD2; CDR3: CASSFNTGGGTETQYF; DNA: TGTGCCAGCAGCTTCAATACGGGGGGGGGAACAGAGACCCAGTACTTC
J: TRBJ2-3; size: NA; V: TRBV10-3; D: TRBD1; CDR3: CASRGSGGIGTDTQYF; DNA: TGTGCTTCCAGGGGGTCAGGGGGAATAGGCACAGATACGCAGTATTTT
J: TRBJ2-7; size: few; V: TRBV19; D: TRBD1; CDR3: CASSMGQEYEQYF; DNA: TGTGCCAGTAGTATGGGACAGGAATACGAGCAGTACTTC
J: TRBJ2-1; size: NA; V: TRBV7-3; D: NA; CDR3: CASSPRLGDEQFF; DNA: TGTGCCAGCAGCCCCCGCCTAGGGGATGAGCAGTTCTTC
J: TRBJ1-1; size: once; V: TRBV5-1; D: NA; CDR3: CASSRPGGGIEAFF; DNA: TGCGCCAGCAGCCGCCCTGGGGGGGGGATTGAAGCTTTCTTT
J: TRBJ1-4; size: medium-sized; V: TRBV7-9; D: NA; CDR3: CATRRAAEPLGKLFF; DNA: TGTGCCACCCGGAGGGCAGCCGAACCGTTAGGAAAACTGTTTTTT
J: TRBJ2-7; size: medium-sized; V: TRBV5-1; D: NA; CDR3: CASSPGGGSSYEQYF; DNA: TGCGCCAGCAGCCCCGGTGGGGGGAGCTCCTACGAGCAGTACTTC
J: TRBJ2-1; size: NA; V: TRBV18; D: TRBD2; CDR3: CASSEGLAGQNEQFF; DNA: TGTGCCAGCTCAGAAGGACTAGCGGGGCAAAATGAGCAGTTCTTC
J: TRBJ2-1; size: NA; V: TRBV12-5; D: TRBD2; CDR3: CASGLVLGLVTSNEQFF; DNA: TGTGCTAGTGGTTTGGTACTAGGACTAGTAACGAGTAATGAGCAGTTCTTC
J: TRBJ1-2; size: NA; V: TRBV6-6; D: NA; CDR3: CASRGVGRGNYGYTF; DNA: TGTGCCAGCAGGGGCGTTGGCAGGGGCAACTATGGCTACACCTTC
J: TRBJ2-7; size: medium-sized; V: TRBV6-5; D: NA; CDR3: CASSRAGTAGWQYF; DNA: TGTGCCAGCAGTCGAGCTGGGACGGCGGGATGGCAGTACTTC
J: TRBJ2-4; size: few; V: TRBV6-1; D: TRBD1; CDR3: CASSERDSPIKNIQYF; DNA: TGTGCCAGCAGTGAACGGGACAGCCCCATCAAAAACATTCAGTACTTC
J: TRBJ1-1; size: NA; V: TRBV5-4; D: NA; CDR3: CASGAGGVSTEAFF; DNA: TGTGCCAGCGGGGCGGGGGGGGTGAGCACTGAAGCTTTCTTT
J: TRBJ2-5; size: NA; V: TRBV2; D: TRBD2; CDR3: CASSEFRDYGETQYF; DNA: TGTGCCAGCAGTGAATTTCGGGACTACGGGGAGACCCAGTACTTC
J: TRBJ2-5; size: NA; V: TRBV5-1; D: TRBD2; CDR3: CASSLAAGGETQYF; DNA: TGCGCCAGCAGCTTGGCGGCGGGGGGCGAGACCCAGTACTTC
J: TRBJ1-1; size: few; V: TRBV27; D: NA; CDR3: CASSLWGRGGNTEAFF; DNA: TGTGCCAGCAGTTTATGGGGGAGGGGCGGGAACACTGAAGCTTTCTTT
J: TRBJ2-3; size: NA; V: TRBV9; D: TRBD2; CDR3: CASSVDGTRFGGTDTQYF; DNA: TGTGCCAGCAGCGTAGACGGGACTAGGTTTGGGGGCACAGATACGCAGTATTTT
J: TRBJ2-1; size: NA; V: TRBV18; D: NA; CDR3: CASSPELVNEQFF; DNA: TGTGCCAGCTCACCTGAACTAGTAAATGAGCAGTTCTTC
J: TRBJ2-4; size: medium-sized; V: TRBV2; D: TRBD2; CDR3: CASSQRGDIQYF; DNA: TGTGCCAGCAGCCAACGGGGGGACATTCAGTACTTC
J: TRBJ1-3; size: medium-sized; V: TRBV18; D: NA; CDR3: CASSRDNGNTIYF; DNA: TGTGCCAGCTCCCGGGACAATGGAAACACCATATATTTT
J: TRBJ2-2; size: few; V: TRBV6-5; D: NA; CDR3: CASSYGGFSGELFF; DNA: TGTGCCAGCAGTTACGGGGGGTTCTCCGGGGAGCTGTTTTTT
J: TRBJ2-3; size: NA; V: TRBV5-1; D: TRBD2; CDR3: CASSLQAGLATDTQYF; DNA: TGCGCCAGCAGCTTGCAGGCGGGACTAGCAACAGATACGCAGTATTTT
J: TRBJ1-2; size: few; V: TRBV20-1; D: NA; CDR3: CSAPEILTF; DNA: TGCAGTGCCCCCGAGATCCTTACCTTC
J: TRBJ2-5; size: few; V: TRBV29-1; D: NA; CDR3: CSAQAGAPGTQYF; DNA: TGCAGCGCCCAGGCGGGGGCCCCTGGGACCCAGTACTTC
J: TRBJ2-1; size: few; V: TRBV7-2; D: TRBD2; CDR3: CASSPPGLAGHNEQFF; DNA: TGTGCCAGCAGCCCCCCCGGGCTAGCGGGCCACAATGAGCAGTTCTTC
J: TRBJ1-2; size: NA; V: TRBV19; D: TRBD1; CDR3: CATKTGADYNYGYTF; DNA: TGTGCCACTAAAACAGGGGCCGACTATAACTATGGCTACACCTTC
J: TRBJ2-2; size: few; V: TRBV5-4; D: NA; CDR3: CASSRGSSLNTGELFF; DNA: TGTGCCAGCAGCCGAGGGAGTAGCCTGAACACCGGGGAGCTGTTTTTT
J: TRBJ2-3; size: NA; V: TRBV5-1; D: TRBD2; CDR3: CASSRWTSETDTQYF; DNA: TGCGCCAGCAGCAGATGGACTAGCGAGACAGATACGCAGTATTTT
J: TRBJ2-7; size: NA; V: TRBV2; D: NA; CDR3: CASSRDTWYEQYF; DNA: TGTGCCAGCAGTCGGGACACTTGGTACGAGCAGTACTTC
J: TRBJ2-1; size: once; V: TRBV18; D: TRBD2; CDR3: CASSPTSGGEQFF; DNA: TGTGCCAGCTCACCGACTAGCGGGGGTGAGCAGTTCTTC
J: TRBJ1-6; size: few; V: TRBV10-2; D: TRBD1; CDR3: CASRITGGENSPLHF; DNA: TGCGCCAGCAGGATAACAGGGGGCGAAAATTCACCCCTCCACTTT
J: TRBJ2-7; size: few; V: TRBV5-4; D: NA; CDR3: CASSFRAGTYEQYF; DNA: TGTGCCAGCAGCTTTAGGGCGGGAACCTACGAGCAGTACTTC
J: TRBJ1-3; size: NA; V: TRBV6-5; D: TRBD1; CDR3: CASRRGPGNTIYF; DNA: TGTGCCAGCCGCAGGGGGCCAGGAAACACCATATATTTT
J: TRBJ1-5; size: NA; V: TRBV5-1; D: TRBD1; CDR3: CASSLAAGGNQPQHF; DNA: TGCGCCAGCAGCTTGGCGGCAGGGGGGAATCAGCCCCAGCATTTT
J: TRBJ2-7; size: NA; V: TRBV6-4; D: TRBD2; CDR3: CASTPGGRGSEQYF; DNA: TGTGCCAGCACTCCGGGGGGGCGGGGATCCGAGCAGTACTTC
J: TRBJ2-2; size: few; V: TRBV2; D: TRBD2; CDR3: CASRILAVNTGELFF; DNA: TGTGCCAGCAGAATCCTAGCGGTGAACACCGGGGAGCTGTTTTTT
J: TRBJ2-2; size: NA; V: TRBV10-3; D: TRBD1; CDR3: CAISRDRGTGELFF; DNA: TGTGCCATCAGTCGGGACAGGGGCACCGGGGAGCTGTTTTTT
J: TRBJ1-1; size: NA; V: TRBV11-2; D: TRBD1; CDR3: CASSLQGATEAFF; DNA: TGTGCCAGCAGCTTACAGGGGGCCACTGAAGCTTTCTTT
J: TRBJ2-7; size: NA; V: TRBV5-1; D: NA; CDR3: CASSLGGTYEQYF; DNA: TGCGCCAGCAGCCTCGGCGGTACCTACGAGCAGTACTTC
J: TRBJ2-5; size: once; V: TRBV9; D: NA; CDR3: CASSARDQETQYF; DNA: TGTGCCAGCAGCGCGAGGGACCAAGAGACCCAGTACTTC
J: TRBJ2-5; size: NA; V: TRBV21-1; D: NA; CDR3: CASSKDPGQRETQYF; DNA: TGTGCCAGCAGCAAAGATCCCGGACAGAGAGAGACCCAGTACTTC
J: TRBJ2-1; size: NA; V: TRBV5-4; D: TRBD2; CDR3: CASSSPGGYNEQFF; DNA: TGTGCCAGCAGCTCCCCGGGGGGATACAATGAGCAGTTCTTC
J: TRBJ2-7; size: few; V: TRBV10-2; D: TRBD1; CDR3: CASSGGLGQVSSYEQYF; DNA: TGCGCCAGCAGTGGGGGCCTGGGACAGGTCAGCTCCTACGAGCAGTACTTC
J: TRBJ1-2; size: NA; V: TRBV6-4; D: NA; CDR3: CASRPGGQTNYGYTF; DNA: TGTGCCAGCAGACCGGGGGGCCAAACTAACTATGGCTACACCTTC
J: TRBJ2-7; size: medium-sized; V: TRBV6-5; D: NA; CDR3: CASSYYQGGYEQYF; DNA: TGTGCCAGCAGTTACTACCAGGGTGGGTACGAGCAGTACTTC